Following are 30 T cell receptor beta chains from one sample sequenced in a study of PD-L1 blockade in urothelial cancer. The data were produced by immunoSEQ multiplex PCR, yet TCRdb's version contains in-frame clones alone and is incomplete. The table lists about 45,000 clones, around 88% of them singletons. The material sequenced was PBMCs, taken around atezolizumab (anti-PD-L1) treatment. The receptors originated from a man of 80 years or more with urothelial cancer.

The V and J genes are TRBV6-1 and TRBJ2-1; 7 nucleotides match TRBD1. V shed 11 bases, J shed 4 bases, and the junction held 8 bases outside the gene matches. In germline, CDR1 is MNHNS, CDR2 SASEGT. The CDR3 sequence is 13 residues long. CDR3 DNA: TGTGCCGCAGGGACAGCGTTTTACAATGAGCAGTTCTTC. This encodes CAAGTAFYNEQFF.

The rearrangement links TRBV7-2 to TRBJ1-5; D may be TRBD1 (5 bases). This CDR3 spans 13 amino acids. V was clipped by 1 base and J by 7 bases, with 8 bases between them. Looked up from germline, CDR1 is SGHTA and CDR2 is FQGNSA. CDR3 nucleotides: TGTGCCAGCAGCTTAGGGAGGGACCAGCCCCAGCATTTT. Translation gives CASSLGRDQPQHF.

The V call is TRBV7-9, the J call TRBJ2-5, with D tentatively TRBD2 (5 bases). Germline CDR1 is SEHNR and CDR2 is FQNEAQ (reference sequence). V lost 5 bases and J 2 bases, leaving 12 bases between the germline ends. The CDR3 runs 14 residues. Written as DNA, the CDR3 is TGTGCCAGCAGCCCCGTGAGGGTACAAGAGACCCAGTACTTC. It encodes CASSPVRVQETQYF. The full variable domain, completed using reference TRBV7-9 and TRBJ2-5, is DTGVSQNPRHKITKRGQNVTFRCDPISEHNRLYWYRQTLGQGPEFLTYFQNEAQLEKSRLLSDRFSAERPKGSFSTLEIQRTEQGDSAMYLCASSPVRVQETQYFGPGTRLLVL.

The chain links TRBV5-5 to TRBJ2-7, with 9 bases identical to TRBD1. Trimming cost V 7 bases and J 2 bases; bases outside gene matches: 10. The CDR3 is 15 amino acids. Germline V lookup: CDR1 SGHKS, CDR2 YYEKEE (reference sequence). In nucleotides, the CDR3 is TGTGCCAGCGCTCCGGGACAGGGAACCACCTACGAGCAGTACTTC. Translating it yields CASAPGQGTTYEQYF.

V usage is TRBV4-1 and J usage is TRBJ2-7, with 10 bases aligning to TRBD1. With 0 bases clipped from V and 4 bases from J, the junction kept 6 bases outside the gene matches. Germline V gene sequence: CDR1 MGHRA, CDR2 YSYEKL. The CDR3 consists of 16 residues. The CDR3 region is CASSQDKGQGGYEQYF. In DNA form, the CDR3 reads TGCGCCAGCAGCCAAGACAAAGGACAGGGGGGGTACGAGCAGTACTTC.

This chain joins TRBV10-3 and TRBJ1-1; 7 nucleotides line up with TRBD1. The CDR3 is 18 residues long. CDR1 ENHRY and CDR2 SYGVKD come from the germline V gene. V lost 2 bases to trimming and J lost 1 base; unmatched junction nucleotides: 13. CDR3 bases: TGTGCCATCAGTGAGGAGCCTACAGGGGCCGGACCGAACACTGAAGCTTTCTTT. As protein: CAISEEPTGAGPNTEAFF.

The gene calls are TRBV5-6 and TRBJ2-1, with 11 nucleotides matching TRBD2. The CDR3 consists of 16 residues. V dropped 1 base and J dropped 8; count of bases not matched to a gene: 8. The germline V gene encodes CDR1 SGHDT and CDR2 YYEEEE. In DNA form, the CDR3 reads TGTGCCAGCAGCTTGCCCCGGCTAGCGGGAGGCGATGAGCAGTTCTTC. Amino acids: CASSLPRLAGGDEQFF.

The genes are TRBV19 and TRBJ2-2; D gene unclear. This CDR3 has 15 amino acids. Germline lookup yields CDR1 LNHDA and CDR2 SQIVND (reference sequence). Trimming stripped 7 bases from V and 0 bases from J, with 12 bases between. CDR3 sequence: CASTGGFANTGELFF. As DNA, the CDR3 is TGTGCCAGTACGGGTGGGTTCGCGAACACCGGGGAGCTGTTTTTT.

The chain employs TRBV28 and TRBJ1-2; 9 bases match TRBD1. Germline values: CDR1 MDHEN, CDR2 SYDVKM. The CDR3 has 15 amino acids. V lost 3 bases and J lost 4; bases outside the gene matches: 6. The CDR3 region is CASSFRDRVGYGYTF. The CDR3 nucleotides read TGTGCCAGCAGTTTCAGGGACAGGGTAGGCTATGGCTACACCTTC.

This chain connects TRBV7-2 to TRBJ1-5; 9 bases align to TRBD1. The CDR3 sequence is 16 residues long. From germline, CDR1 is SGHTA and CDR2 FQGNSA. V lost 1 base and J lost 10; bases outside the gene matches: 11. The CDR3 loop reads CASSLGRGQGSSPQHF. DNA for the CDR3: TGTGCCAGCAGCTTAGGTCGGGGACAGGGTAGCTCCCCCCAGCATTTT.

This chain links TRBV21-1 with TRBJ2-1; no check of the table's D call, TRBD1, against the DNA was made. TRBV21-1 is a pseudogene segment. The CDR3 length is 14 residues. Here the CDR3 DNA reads TGTGCCAGCAGCAAAGGTCAGGGGGCATATGAGCAGTTCTTC. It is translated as CASSKGQGAYEQFF.

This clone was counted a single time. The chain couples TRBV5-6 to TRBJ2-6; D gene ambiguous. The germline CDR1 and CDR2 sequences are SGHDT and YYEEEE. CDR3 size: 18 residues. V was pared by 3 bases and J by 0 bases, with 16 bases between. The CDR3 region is CASSYPIGLGSGANVLTF. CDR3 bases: TGTGCCAGCAGCTACCCGATCGGGTTGGGCTCTGGGGCCAACGTCCTGACTTTC.

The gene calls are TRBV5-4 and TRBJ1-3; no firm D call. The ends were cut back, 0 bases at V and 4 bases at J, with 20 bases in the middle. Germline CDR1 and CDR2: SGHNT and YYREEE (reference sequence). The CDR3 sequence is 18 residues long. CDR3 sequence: CASSLAGPGGRAGNTIYF. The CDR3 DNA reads TGTGCCAGCAGCTTGGCCGGCCCCGGAGGAAGGGCGGGAAACACCATATATTTT.

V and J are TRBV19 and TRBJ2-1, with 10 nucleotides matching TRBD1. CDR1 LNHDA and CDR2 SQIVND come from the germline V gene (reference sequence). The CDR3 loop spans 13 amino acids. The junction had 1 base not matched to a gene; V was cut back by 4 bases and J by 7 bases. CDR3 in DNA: TGTGCCAGTAGTAGGGACAGGGGAAATGAGCAGTTCTTC. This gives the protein CASSRDRGNEQFF. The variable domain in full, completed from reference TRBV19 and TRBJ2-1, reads DGGITQSPKYLFRKEGQNVTLSCEQNLNHDAMYWYRQDPGQGLRLIYYSQIVNDFQKGDIAEGYSVSREKKESFPLTVTSAQKNPTAFYLCASSRDRGNEQFFGPGTRLTVL.

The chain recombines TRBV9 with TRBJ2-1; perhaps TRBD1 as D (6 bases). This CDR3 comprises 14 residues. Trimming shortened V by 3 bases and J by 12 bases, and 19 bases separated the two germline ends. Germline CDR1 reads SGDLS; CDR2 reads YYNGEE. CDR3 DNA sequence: TGTGCCAGCAGCGCCGACGACTGGCCCAGGGGGCAGTTCTTC. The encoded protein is CASSADDWPRGQFF.

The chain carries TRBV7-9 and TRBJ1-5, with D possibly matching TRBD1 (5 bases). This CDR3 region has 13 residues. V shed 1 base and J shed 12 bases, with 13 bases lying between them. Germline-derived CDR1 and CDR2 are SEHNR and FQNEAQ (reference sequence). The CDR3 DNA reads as TGTGCCAGCAGCTTAGGGACATCTCAGGGCCAGCATTTT. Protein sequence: CASSLGTSQGQHF.

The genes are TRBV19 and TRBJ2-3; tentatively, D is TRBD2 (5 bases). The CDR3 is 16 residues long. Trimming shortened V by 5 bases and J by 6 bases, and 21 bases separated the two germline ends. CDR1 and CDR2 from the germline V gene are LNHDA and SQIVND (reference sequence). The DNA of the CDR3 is TGTGCCAGTAGTGATCTCGAGCGGAACGGGCCGGATACGCAGTATTTT. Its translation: CASSDLERNGPDTQYF.

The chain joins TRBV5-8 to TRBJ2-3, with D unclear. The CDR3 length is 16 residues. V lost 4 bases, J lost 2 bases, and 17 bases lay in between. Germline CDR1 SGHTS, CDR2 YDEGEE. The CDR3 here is CASSPLFSPSTDTQYF. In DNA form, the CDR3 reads TGTGCCAGCAGCCCCCTCTTCAGTCCTTCCACAGATACGCAGTATTTT.

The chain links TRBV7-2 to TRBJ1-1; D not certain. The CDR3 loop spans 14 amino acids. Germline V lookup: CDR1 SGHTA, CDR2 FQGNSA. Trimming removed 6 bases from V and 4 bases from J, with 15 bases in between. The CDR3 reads CASSVAQLSTEAFF. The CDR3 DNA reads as TGTGCCAGCAGTGTCGCACAGCTGAGCACTGAAGCTTTCTTT.

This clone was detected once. CDR3 loop: CASSPNREGGYNEQFF. In DNA, the CDR3 is TGTGCCAGCTCCCCTAACAGGGAGGGAGGCTACAATGAGCAGTTCTTC. V gene TRBV18 combines with J gene TRBJ2-1; tentatively, D is TRBD2 (7 bases). The CDR3 extends over 16 amino acids. Trimming shortened V by 6 bases and J by 3 bases, and 18 bases separated the two germline ends. The germline V gene encodes CDR1 KGHSH and CDR2 LQKENI. Full variable domain (rest looked up from reference TRBV18 and TRBJ2-1): NAGVMQNPRHLVRRRGQEARLRCSPMKGHSHVYWYRQLPEEGLKFMVYLQKENIIDESGMPKERFSAEFPKEGPSILRIQQVVRGDSAAYFCASSPNREGGYNEQFFGPGTRLTVL.

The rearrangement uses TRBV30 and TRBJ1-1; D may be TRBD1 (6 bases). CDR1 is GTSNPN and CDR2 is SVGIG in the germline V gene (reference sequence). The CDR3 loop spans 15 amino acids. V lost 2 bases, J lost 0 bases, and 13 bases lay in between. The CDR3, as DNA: TGTGCCTGGAGTAGTGGACAGTTAATGAACACTGAAGCTTTCTTT. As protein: CAWSSGQLMNTEAFF.

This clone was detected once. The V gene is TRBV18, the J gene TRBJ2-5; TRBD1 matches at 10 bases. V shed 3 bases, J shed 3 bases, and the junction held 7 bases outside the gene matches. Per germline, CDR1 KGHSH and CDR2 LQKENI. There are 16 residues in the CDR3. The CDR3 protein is CASSPTTGTGEETQYF. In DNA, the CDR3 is TGTGCCAGCTCACCGACTACTGGGACAGGGGAAGAGACCCAGTACTTC.

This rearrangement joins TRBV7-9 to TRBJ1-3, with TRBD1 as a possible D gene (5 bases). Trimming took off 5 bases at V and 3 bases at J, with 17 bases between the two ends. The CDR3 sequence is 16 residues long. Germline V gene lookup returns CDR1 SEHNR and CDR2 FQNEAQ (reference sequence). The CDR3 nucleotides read TGTGCCAGCAGCCGTGGGTCGGGGGAAGGTGGAAACACCATATATTTT. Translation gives CASSRGSGEGGNTIYF. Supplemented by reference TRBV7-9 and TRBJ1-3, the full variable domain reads DTGVSQNPRHKITKRGQNVTFRCDPISEHNRLYWYRQTLGQGPEFLTYFQNEAQLEKSRLLSDRFSAERPKGSFSTLEIQRTEQGDSAMYLCASSRGSGEGGNTIYFGEGSWLTVV.

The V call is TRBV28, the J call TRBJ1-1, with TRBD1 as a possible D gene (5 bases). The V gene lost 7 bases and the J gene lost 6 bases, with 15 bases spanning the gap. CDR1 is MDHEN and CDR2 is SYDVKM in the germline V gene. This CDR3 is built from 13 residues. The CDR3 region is CASTSTARAEAFF. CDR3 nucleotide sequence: TGTGCCAGCACCTCGACAGCCAGGGCTGAAGCTTTCTTT.

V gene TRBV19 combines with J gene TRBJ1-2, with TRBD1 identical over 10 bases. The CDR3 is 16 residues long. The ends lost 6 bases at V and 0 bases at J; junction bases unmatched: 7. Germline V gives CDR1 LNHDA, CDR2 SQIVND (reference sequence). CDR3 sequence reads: CASRRTGGDANYGYTF. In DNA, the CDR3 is TGTGCCAGTAGGAGGACAGGGGGAGATGCTAACTATGGCTACACCTTC.

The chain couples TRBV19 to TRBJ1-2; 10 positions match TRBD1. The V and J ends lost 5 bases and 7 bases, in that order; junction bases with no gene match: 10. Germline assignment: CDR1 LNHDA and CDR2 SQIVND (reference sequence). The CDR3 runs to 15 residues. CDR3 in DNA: TGTGCCAGTAGTCTCTCAAGGGGGACAGGGGCTGGCTACACCTTC. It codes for CASSLSRGTGAGYTF. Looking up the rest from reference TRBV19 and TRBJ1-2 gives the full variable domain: DGGITQSPKYLFRKEGQNVTLSCEQNLNHDAMYWYRQDPGQGLRLIYYSQIVNDFQKGDIAEGYSVSREKKESFPLTVTSAQKNPTAFYLCASSLSRGTGAGYTFGSGTRLTVV.

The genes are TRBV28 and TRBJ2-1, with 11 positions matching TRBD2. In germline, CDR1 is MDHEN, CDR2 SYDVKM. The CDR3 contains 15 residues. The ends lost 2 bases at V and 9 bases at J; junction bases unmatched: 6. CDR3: CASSLPSGRTGEQFF. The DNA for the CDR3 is TGTGCCAGCAGTTTACCTAGCGGGAGGACCGGTGAGCAGTTCTTC. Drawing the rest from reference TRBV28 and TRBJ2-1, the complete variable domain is DVKVTQSSRYLVKRTGEKVFLECVQDMDHENMFWYRQDPGLGLRLIYFSYDVKMKEKGDIPEGYSVSREKKERFSLILESASTNQTSMYLCASSLPSGRTGEQFFGPGTRLTVL.

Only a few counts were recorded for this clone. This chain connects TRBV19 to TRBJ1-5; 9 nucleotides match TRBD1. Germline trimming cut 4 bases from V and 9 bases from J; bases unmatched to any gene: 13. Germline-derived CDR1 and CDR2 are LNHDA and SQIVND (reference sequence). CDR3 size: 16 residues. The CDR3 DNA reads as TGTGCCAGTAGTAAACCGGGACAGGGATTAGTACGGCCCCAGCATTTT. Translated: CASSKPGQGLVRPQHF.

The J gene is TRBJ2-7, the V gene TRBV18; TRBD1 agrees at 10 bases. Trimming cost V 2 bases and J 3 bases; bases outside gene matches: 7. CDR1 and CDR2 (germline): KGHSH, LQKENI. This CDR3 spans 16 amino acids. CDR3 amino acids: CASSPFGTGAFYEQYF. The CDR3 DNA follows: TGTGCCAGCTCACCATTCGGGACAGGGGCATTCTACGAGCAGTACTTC.

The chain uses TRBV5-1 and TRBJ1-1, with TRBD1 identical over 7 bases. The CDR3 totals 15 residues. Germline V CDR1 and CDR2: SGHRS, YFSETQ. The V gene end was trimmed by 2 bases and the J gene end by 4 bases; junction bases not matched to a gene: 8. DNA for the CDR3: TGCGCCAGCAGCTTAGGGACAGTCGATAGCACTGAAGCTTTCTTT. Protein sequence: CASSLGTVDSTEAFF. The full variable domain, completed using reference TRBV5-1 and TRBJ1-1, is KAGVTQTPRYLIKTRGQQVTLSCSPISGHRSVSWYQQTPGQGLQFLFEYFSETQRNKGNFPGRFSGRQFSNSRSEMNVSTLELGDSALYLCASSLGTVDSTEAFFGQGTRLTVV.